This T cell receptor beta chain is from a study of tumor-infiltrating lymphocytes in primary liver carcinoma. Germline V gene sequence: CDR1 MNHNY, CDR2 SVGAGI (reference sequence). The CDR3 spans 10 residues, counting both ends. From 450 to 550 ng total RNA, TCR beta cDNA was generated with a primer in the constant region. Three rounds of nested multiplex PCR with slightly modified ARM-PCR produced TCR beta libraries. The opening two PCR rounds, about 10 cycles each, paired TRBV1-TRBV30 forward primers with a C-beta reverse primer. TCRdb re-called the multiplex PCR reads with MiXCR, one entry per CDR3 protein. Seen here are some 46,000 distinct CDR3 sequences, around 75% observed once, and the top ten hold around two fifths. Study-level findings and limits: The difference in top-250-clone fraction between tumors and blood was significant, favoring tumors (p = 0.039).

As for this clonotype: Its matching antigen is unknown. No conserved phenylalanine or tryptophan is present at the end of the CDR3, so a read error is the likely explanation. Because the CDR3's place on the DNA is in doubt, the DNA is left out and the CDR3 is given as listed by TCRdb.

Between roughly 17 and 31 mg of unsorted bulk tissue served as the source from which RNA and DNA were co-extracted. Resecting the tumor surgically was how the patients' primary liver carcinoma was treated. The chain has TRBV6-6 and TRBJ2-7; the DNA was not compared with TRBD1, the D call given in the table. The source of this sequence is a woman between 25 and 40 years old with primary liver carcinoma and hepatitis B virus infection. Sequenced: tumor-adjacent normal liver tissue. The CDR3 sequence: CASGRDKAYL.